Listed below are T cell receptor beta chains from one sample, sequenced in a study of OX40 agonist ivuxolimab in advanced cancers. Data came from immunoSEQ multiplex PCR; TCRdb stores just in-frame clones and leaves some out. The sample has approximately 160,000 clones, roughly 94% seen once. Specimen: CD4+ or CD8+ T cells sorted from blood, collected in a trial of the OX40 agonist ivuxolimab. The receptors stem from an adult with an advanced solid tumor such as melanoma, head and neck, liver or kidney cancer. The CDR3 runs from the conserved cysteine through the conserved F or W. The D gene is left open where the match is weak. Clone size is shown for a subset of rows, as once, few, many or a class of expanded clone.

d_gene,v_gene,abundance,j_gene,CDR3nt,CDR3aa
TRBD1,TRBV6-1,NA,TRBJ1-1,TGTGCCAGTCGTGACAGGGAGGACACTGAAGCTTTCTTT,CASRDREDTEAFF
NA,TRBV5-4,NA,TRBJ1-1,TGTGCCAGCAGCTACCCACATGTGGCTGAAGCTTTCTTT,CASSYPHVAEAFF
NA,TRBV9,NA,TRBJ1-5,TGTGCCAGCAGCGTAGAGGGTCGGACAAGCAATCAGCCCCAGCATTTT,CASSVEGRTSNQPQHF
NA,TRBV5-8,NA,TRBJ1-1,TGTGCCAGCAGAAGGGGGACGGAGAACACTGAAGCTTTCTTT,CASRRGTENTEAFF
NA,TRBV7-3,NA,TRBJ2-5,TGTGCCAGCAGCTCGGGACTGCCCGGGGCCCAGTACTTC,CASSSGLPGAQYF
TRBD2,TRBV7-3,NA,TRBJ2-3,TGTGCCAGCAGCCAGGGGGGACTAGCGGGAGGGTCCGATACGCAGTATTTT,CASSQGGLAGGSDTQYF
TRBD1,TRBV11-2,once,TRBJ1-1,TGTGCCAGCAGCCGCGACAGGGTTGTAGCTTTCTTT,CASSRDRVVAFF
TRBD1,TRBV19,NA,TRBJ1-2,TGTGCCAGTAGTGGACAGGGGGCGACCTATGGCTACACCTTC,CASSGQGATYGYTF
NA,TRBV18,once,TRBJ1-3,TGTGCCAGCTCACCTGTGACAGACTCTGGAAACACCATATATTTT,CASSPVTDSGNTIYF
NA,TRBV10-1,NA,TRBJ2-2,TGCGCCAGCAGGAGGGAAGCCGGGGAGCTGTTTTTT,CASRREAGELFF
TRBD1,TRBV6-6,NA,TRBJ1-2,TGTGCCAGCAGTCATTCGGTCACAGGGGGAAACTATGGCTACACCTTC,CASSHSVTGGNYGYTF
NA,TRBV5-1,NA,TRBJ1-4,TGCGCCAGCAGCTTGTTATACAGGGTCGACGAAAAACTGTTTTTT,CASSLLYRVDEKLFF
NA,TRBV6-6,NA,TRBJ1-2,TGTGCCAGCACCACCCAGGACAGCCCGGGGATACGCTACACCTTC,CASTTQDSPGIRYTF
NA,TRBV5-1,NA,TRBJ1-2,TGCGCCAGCAGCTTGTCGCTCAGGGGTGGGTTGGCGAGCTATGGCTACACCTTC,CASSLSLRGGLASYGYTF
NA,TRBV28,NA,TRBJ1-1,TGTGCCAGCAGTTTATTTCGGGGGAGGGGGAACACTGAAGCTTTCTTT,CASSLFRGRGNTEAFF
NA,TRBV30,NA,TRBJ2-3,TGTGCCTGGGGCGGCCACCGACTTACGCAGTATTTT,CAWGGHRLTQYF
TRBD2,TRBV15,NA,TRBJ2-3,TGTGCCACCAGCCGTCGGACTAGCGGGGTTAGCACAGATACGCAGTATTTT,CATSRRTSGVSTDTQYF
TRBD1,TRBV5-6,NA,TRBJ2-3,TGTGCCAGCAGCTTGGTGGGACAGAGCACAGATACGCAGTATTTT,CASSLVGQSTDTQYF
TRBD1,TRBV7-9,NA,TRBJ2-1,TGTGCCAGCAGCTTAGGGGTCTCCGGGACAGGGCGCAATGAGCAGTTCTTC,CASSLGVSGTGRNEQFF
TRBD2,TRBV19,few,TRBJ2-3,TGTGCCAGTAGTATAGGACTAGCGTCAACCAGCACAGATACGCAGTATTTT,CASSIGLASTSTDTQYF
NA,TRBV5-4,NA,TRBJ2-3,TGTGCCAGCAGCGCCGAACTGGACCTTAGGCACGATACGCAGTATTTT,CASSAELDLRHDTQYF
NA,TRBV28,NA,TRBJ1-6,TGTGCCAGCAGTTTCAGGAATACCGGGGTAACGGATTCACCCCTCCACTTT,CASSFRNTGVTDSPLHF
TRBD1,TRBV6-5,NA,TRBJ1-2,TGTGCCAGCAGTTCGGGACAGAGTAACTATGGCTACACCTTC,CASSSGQSNYGYTF
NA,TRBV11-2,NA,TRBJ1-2,TGTGCCAGCAGCCCGTACCGGGGTGGGTATGGCTACACCTTC,CASSPYRGGYGYTF
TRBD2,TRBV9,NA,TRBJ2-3,TGTGCCAGCAATCCTCATAGCGGGGGGTTCTACACAGATACGCAGTATTTT,CASNPHSGGFYTDTQYF
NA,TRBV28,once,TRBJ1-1,TGTGCCAGCAAGGGGGGAGGTACTGAAGCTTTCTTT,CASKGGGTEAFF
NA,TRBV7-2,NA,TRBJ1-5,TGTGCCAGCAGCTCCGCGGTGTGGTATCAGCCCCAGCATTTT,CASSSAVWYQPQHF
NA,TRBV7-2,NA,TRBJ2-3,TGTGCCAGCAGCCTCTTACCCAGACTAGTCCCTACAGATACGCAGTATTTT,CASSLLPRLVPTDTQYF
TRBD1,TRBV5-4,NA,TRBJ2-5,TGTGCCAGCAGCTTGGCCACAGGGGCCCAAGAGACCCAGTACTTC,CASSLATGAQETQYF
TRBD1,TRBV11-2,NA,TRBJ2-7,TGTGCCAGCAGCTGGGACAGGGGATCTTACGAGCAGTACTTC,CASSWDRGSYEQYF
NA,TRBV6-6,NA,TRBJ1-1,TGTGCCAGCAGCCAAAGATTGAACACTGAAGCTTTCTTT,CASSQRLNTEAFF
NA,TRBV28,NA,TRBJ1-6,TGTGCCAGCATCCTTGACAGGTCGGGATCACCCCTCCACTTT,CASILDRSGSPLHF
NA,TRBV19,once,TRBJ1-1,TGTGCCAGTAGTTCACAGCGGGCTGTGAACACTGAAGCTTTCTTT,CASSSQRAVNTEAFF
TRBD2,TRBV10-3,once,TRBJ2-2,TGTGCCATCAGTGGGTCAGCGGGAGGGCCGGGCACCGGGGAGCTGTTTTTT,CAISGSAGGPGTGELFF
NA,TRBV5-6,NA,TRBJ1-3,TGTGCCAGCAGCTTAGCACAGCTAGGAAACACCATATATTTT,CASSLAQLGNTIYF
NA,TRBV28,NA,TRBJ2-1,TGTGCCAGCAGTTCTAGAGTGGGGCAGTTCTTC,CASSSRVGQFF
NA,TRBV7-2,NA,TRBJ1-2,TGTGCCAGCAGCCGGGTGGGGGGCTATGGCTACACCTTC,CASSRVGGYGYTF
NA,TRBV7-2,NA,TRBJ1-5,TGTGCCAGCAGCTTTAGGGAGAATCAGCCCCAGCATTTT,CASSFRENQPQHF
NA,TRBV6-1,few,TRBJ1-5,TGTGCCAGCAGTGTCCCCAATCAGCCCCAGCATTTT,CASSVPNQPQHF
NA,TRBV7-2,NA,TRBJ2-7,TGTGCCAGCAGCTTTGACAGAATAAGCTCCTACGAGCAGTACTTC,CASSFDRISSYEQYF
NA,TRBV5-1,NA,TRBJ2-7,TGCGCCAGCAGCTCCCGGGACATTTACGAGCAGTACTTC,CASSSRDIYEQYF
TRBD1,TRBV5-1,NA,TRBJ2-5,TGCGCCAGCAGCATGGGGACAGTCCAAGAGACCCAGTACTTC,CASSMGTVQETQYF
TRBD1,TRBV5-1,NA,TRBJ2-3,TGCGCCAGCAGCCCCGGACAGGGGGCAAGTTCAGATACGCAGTATTTT,CASSPGQGASSDTQYF
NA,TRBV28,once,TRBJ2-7,TGTGCCAGCAGTCTCCTCGGCCCTGAGTGGGACTTTTCCTACGAGCAGTACTTC,CASSLLGPEWDFSYEQYF